A selection of T cell receptor beta chains follows, all from one sample in a study of OX40 agonist ivuxolimab in advanced cancers. Sequencing used immunoSEQ multiplex PCR; TCRdb keeps in-frame clones, though not all of them. There are 80,000 to 90,000 clones in the sample; roughly 80% occur only once, and roughly 1.7% lies in the top ten. Material: CD4+ or CD8+ T cells sorted from blood, obtained in a trial of the OX40 agonist ivuxolimab. The receptors were sampled from an adult with an advanced solid tumor such as melanoma, head and neck, liver or kidney cancer. Each CDR3 is given with its conserved first and last residue. The D gene is left open where the match is weak. Clone size is not always given. Where it is, it says once, few, many or a class for expanded clones.

clone size,J gene,D gene,V gene,CDR3 protein,CDR3 DNA
-,TRBJ2-1,-,TRBV5-1,CASSSGVVSYNEQFF,TGCGCCAGCAGCTCCGGGGTGGTGTCCTACAATGAGCAGTTCTTC
-,TRBJ1-6,-,TRBV6-1,CASSAQDSRDSPLHF,TGTGCCAGCAGTGCCCAGGACAGTCGAGATTCACCCCTCCACTTT
-,TRBJ2-7,TRBD1,TRBV6-1,CASTQGADRAVRQYF,TGTGCCAGCACCCAGGGGGCGGACAGGGCTGTGAGACAGTACTTC
-,TRBJ1-5,-,TRBV19,CASSIGGGDQPQHF,TGTGCCAGTAGTATTGGGGGAGGCGATCAGCCCCAGCATTTT
-,TRBJ1-5,TRBD1,TRBV6-8,CASSYWGQGNQPQHF,TGTGCCAGCAGTTACTGGGGACAGGGGAATCAGCCCCAGCATTTT
-,TRBJ2-3,-,TRBV2,CASLGGLTDTQYF,TGTGCCAGCTTAGGCGGGTTGACAGATACGCAGTATTTT
-,TRBJ1-2,-,TRBV7-9,CASSLGRDGYTF,TGTGCCAGCAGCTTAGGACGGGATGGCTACACCTTC
-,TRBJ1-4,-,TRBV5-6,CASSRGAGMANEKLFF,TGTGCCAGCAGCCGAGGGGCGGGTATGGCTAATGAAAAACTGTTTTTT
-,TRBJ2-1,TRBD1,TRBV11-2,CASSPHATGELEQFF,TGTGCCAGCAGCCCTCACGCAACAGGGGAACTTGAGCAGTTCTTC
-,TRBJ2-5,-,TRBV11-3,CASSLNFQETQYF,TGTGCCAGCAGCCTAAACTTCCAAGAGACCCAGTACTTC
-,TRBJ1-1,TRBD1,TRBV28,CASSLPIGQGKVEAFF,TGTGCCAGCAGTTTACCCATCGGACAGGGAAAGGTGGAAGCTTTCTTT
-,TRBJ2-7,-,TRBV29-1,CSVELNSYEQYF,TGCAGCGTTGAACTGAACTCCTACGAGCAGTACTTC
once,TRBJ1-2,-,TRBV6-5,CASSEGANYGYTF,TGTGCCAGCAGCGAGGGGGCTAACTATGGCTACACCTTC
-,TRBJ2-2,-,TRBV14,CASSQQLAAGELFF,TGTGCCAGCAGCCAACAACTAGCCGCCGGGGAGCTGTTTTTT
once,TRBJ1-1,-,TRBV19,CASSMRGNGEAFF,TGTGCCAGTAGTATGAGGGGAAATGGTGAAGCTTTCTTT
few,TRBJ2-3,TRBD2,TRBV29-1,CSGDASGGADTQYF,TGCAGCGGGGATGCTAGCGGGGGGGCGGATACGCAGTATTTT
-,TRBJ2-3,TRBD2,TRBV27,CASRDFRGGSTDTQYF,TGTGCCAGCAGAGACTTTCGGGGGGGTAGCACAGATACGCAGTATTTT
-,TRBJ1-1,-,TRBV7-8,CASRGDSEAFF,TGTGCCAGCAGGGGGGACTCTGAAGCTTTCTTT
-,TRBJ1-2,-,TRBV6-1,CASSDQGINYGYTF,TGTGCCAGCAGCGATCAGGGGATCAACTATGGCTACACCTTC
-,TRBJ2-2,-,TRBV7-2,CASSLLGRTGELFF,TGTGCCAGCAGCTTACTAGGTCGGACCGGGGAGCTGTTTTTT
-,TRBJ1-2,-,TRBV18,CASSPPLTVASGYTF,TGTGCCAGCTCACCCCCGTTGACTGTCGCTAGTGGCTACACCTTC
few,TRBJ1-2,-,TRBV4-1,CASSQDSYGYTF,TGCGCCAGCAGCCAAGATTCCTATGGCTACACCTTC
-,TRBJ1-3,TRBD1,TRBV5-1,CASSLGDRGGDTIYF,TGCGCCAGCAGCTTAGGCGACAGGGGAGGCGACACCATATATTTT
-,TRBJ1-2,-,TRBV28,CASTLQKGYGYTF,TGTGCCAGCACGCTCCAGAAGGGGTACGGCTACACCTTC
-,TRBJ2-1,-,TRBV6-1,CASSFSRTDLEQFF,TGTGCCAGCAGTTTTTCAAGGACAGACCTAGAGCAGTTCTTC
-,TRBJ2-3,-,TRBV4-1,CASSQDLGGADTQYF,TGCGCCAGCAGCCAAGATCTTGGGGGGGCGGATACGCAGTATTTT
-,TRBJ2-5,TRBD1,TRBV9,CASSPTGGTETQYF,TGTGCCAGCAGCCCAACAGGGGGGACGGAGACCCAGTACTTC
once,TRBJ1-5,TRBD1,TRBV28,CASRRTGFNQPQHF,TGTGCCAGCAGGAGGACAGGGTTTAATCAGCCCCAGCATTTT
once,TRBJ2-7,-,TRBV5-4,CASSLVGTSREQYF,TGTGCCAGCAGCTTGGTAGGAACTTCGCGCGAGCAGTACTTC
-,TRBJ1-2,-,TRBV6-1,CASSENGFYGYTF,TGTGCCAGCAGTGAAAATGGGTTCTATGGCTACACCTTC
few,TRBJ2-3,-,TRBV19,CASKEGPPDGNTQYF,TGTGCCAGTAAGGAGGGACCCCCGGACGGAAATACGCAGTATTTT
-,TRBJ1-3,-,TRBV7-9,CASSLRRGQTTSGNTIYF,TGTGCCAGCAGCTTAAGACGGGGCCAGACAACCTCTGGAAACACCATATATTTT
-,TRBJ1-4,-,TRBV19,CASSFGGYRTNEKLFF,TGTGCCAGTAGTTTCGGGGGCTATCGAACTAATGAAAAACTGTTTTTT
-,TRBJ1-3,TRBD1,TRBV28,CASSADRGYRNTIYF,TGTGCCAGCAGTGCTGACAGGGGGTATAGAAACACCATATATTTT
-,TRBJ1-2,TRBD1,TRBV28,CASSPLDRASYGYTF,TGTGCCAGCAGTCCCCTGGACAGGGCAAGCTATGGCTACACCTTC
-,TRBJ2-7,TRBD1,TRBV19,CASTPGQRGNEQYF,TGTGCCAGTACCCCGGGACAGAGAGGAAACGAGCAGTACTTC